Listed below are T cell receptor beta chains from one sample, sequenced in a study of blood T cell repertoires in COVID-19. Method: immunoSEQ multiplex PCR; TCRdb's copy keeps in-frame clones and lacks some. The sample lists fewer than 650,000 clones; less than 90% were seen once. Sequencing was carried out using peripheral blood. These receptors came from a woman in her forties or fifties with COVID-19, enrolled during active disease. Each CDR3 is given with its conserved first and last residue. Fields, in order: V gene, D gene, clone size, J gene, CDR3 protein, CDR3 DNA. A D gene is named only where the DNA matches it firmly. Clone size is shown for a subset of rows, as once, few, many or a class of expanded clone.

TRBV19	-	-	TRBJ1-3	CASSSRMNSGNTIYF	TGTGCCAGTAGTTCGCGGATGAACTCTGGAAACACCATATATTTT
TRBV30	-	-	TRBJ1-1	CAWSVQIEAFF	TGTGCCTGGAGCGTGCAGATTGAAGCTTTCTTT
TRBV4-2	-	-	TRBJ2-7	CASSPQRTDPRGGEQYF	TGTGCCAGCAGCCCTCAACGGACAGACCCACGGGGTGGCGAGCAGTACTTC
TRBV30	TRBD1	-	TRBJ1-2	CAWIRTGGLGGYTF	TGTGCCTGGATACGGACAGGGGGCTTAGGTGGCTACACCTTC
TRBV28	-	once	TRBJ1-3	CASSFAGESSGNTIYF	TGTGCCAGCAGTTTTGCTGGTGAGAGCTCTGGAAACACCATATATTTT
TRBV6-1	-	-	TRBJ1-5	CASSEGGGLQPQHF	TGTGCCAGCAGTGAAGGGGGGGGCTTACAGCCCCAGCATTTT
TRBV6-2/TRBV6-3	TRBD1	-	TRBJ1-1	CASSSFRDREAFF	TGTGCCAGCAGTTCCTTTCGGGACAGGGAAGCTTTCTTT
TRBV30	-	few	TRBJ1-5	CAWSVRSPRDQPQHF	TGTGCCTGGAGTGTACGGTCTCCGAGGGATCAGCCCCAGCATTTT
TRBV24-1	TRBD1	-	TRBJ1-1	CATRRTGETEAFF	TGTGCCACCAGGCGGACAGGAGAGACTGAAGCTTTCTTT
TRBV19	-	-	TRBJ1-5	CASRTDGNQPQHF	TGTGCCAGTAGGACCGACGGGAATCAGCCCCAGCATTTT
TRBV27	-	few	TRBJ1-3	CASSFAGPGNTIYF	TGTGCCAGCAGTTTCGCAGGGCCCGGAAACACCATATATTTT
TRBV30	TRBD1	-	TRBJ1-1	CAWSVSYRGLAEAFF	TGTGCCTGGAGTGTAAGTTACAGGGGGCTCGCTGAAGCTTTCTTT
TRBV28	TRBD2	-	TRBJ2-7	CAWGEGRGEQYF	TGTGCCTGGGGGGAGGGACGGGGCGAGCAGTACTTC
TRBV29-1	-	-	TRBJ2-2	CSVEEQLGRGGELFF	TGCAGCGTTGAAGAGCAACTGGGAAGGGGCGGGGAGCTGTTTTTT
TRBV7-8	TRBD1	-	TRBJ1-4	CASSLRGGVGNEKLFF	TGTGCCAGCAGCTTAAGAGGGGGCGTAGGGAATGAAAAACTGTTTTTT
TRBV24-1	-	-	TRBJ1-2	CATSDFPLYGYTF	TGTGCCACCAGTGATTTTCCCCTCTATGGCTACACCTTC
TRBV7-9	-	once	TRBJ1-4	CASGRGPGTTNEKLFF	TGTGCCAGCGGGCGGGGTCCAGGCACAACTAATGAAAAACTGTTTTTT
TRBV2	TRBD1	-	TRBJ1-1	CASTPTGLGGTEAFF	TGTGCCAGCACTCCGACAGGGTTAGGAGGGACTGAAGCTTTCTTT
TRBV27	-	-	TRBJ2-7	CASSRSAGDPYEQYF	TGTGCCAGCAGTCGGAGTGCAGGGGACCCCTACGAGCAGTACTTC
TRBV21-1	-	-	TRBJ2-7	CASSKAGYEQYF	TGTGCCAGCAGCAAAGCCGGCTACGAGCAGTACTTC
TRBV4-2	-	-	TRBJ2-3	CASSRISGSTDTQYF	TGTGCCAGCAGCCGGATTAGCGGTAGCACAGATACGCAGTATTTT
TRBV4-1	-	-	TRBJ1-1	CASSQAPTNTEAFF	TGCGCCAGCAGCCAGGCACCAACGAACACTGAAGCTTTCTTT
TRBV6-4	TRBD1	-	TRBJ1-6	CASSADRDRNSPLHF	TGTGCCAGCAGTGCCGACAGGGACAGAAATTCACCCCTCCACTTT
TRBV19	-	-	TRBJ1-1	CASSLWGENTEAFF	TGTGCCAGTAGCCTTTGGGGCGAGAACACTGAAGCTTTCTTT
TRBV6-5	TRBD1	-	TRBJ1-1	CASSYAGGADTEAFF	TGTGCCAGCAGTTACGCAGGGGGCGCGGACACTGAAGCTTTCTTT
TRBV7-9	-	-	TRBJ2-7	CASSPWAEQYF	TGTGCCAGCAGCCCCTGGGCTGAGCAGTACTTC
TRBV7-2	-	-	TRBJ2-3	CASSSRGDTDTQYF	TGTGCCAGCAGCTCCCGAGGAGACACAGATACGCAGTATTTT
TRBV27	-	once	TRBJ2-5	CASSLFGVRGTQYF	TGTGCCAGCAGTTTGTTCGGGGTTCGGGGGACCCAGTACTTC
TRBV28	TRBD1	-	TRBJ1-2	CASSSGQGRGGYTF	TGTGCCAGCAGTTCGGGACAGGGGAGGGGTGGCTACACCTTC
TRBV3-1/TRBV3-2	TRBD1	-	TRBJ1-1	CASSRLDREVLGAFF	TGTGCCAGCAGCCGATTGGACAGGGAAGTTCTAGGAGCTTTCTTT
TRBV5-1	-	-	TRBJ2-2	CASSGQEANTGELFF	TGCGCCAGCAGCGGGCAGGAAGCGAACACCGGGGAGCTGTTTTTT
TRBV7-9	-	-	TRBJ2-7	CASSHFSYEQYF	TGTGCCAGCAGCCATTTCTCCTACGAGCAGTACTTC
TRBV10-1	TRBD2	-	TRBJ2-3	CASSLTRASGGDTQYF	TGCGCCAGCAGCCTGACAAGGGCTAGCGGGGGGGATACGCAGTATTTT
TRBV3-1/TRBV3-2	-	-	TRBJ1-6	CASSQDLALGPYNSPLHF	TGTGCCAGCAGCCAAGATCTGGCTCTGGGGCCTTATAATTCACCCCTCCACTTT
TRBV7-3	-	-	TRBJ2-3	CASSPGPASTDTQYF	TGTGCCAGCAGCCCAGGGCCGGCGAGCACAGATACGCAGTATTTT
TRBV7-9	-	-	TRBJ2-1	CASSLALAFGQFF	TGTGCCAGCAGCTTAGCACTAGCCTTTGGGCAGTTCTTC
TRBV30	TRBD1	-	TRBJ1-4	CAWSRDRTEEKLFF	TGTGCCTGGAGTCGGGACAGGACGGAAGAAAAACTGTTTTTT
TRBV27	TRBD1	-	TRBJ1-2	CASRARDRGPRGGYTF	TGTGCCAGCAGAGCACGGGACAGGGGCCCCCGAGGTGGCTACACCTTC
TRBV18	TRBD1	-	TRBJ1-1	CASSPGTASMNTEAFF	TGTGCCAGCTCACCAGGGACAGCCTCCATGAACACTGAAGCTTTCTTT
TRBV5-1	TRBD1	-	TRBJ2-3	CASSSNRGSTDTQYF	TGCGCCAGCAGCTCAAACAGGGGTAGCACAGATACGCAGTATTTT
TRBV18	TRBD1	-	TRBJ1-1	CASSLGTGGLEAFF	TGTGCCAGCTCACTCGGGACAGGGGGCCTTGAAGCTTTCTTT
TRBV7-8	-	-	TRBJ1-2	CASSLVVGQGGDGYTF	TGTGCCAGCAGCTTAGTTGTGGGGCAGGGTGGTGATGGCTACACCTTC
TRBV11-2	-	-	TRBJ1-6	CASSFRSYNSPLHF	TGTGCCAGCAGCTTTCGGTCCTATAATTCACCCCTCCACTTT
TRBV2	TRBD1	-	TRBJ1-2	CASRPRTGPNYGYTF	TGTGCCAGCAGACCGAGGACAGGCCCTAACTATGGCTACACCTTC
TRBV7-9	-	-	TRBJ2-2	CASSILAGELFF	TGTGCCAGCAGCATCCTCGCCGGGGAGCTGTTTTTT
TRBV6-5	TRBD2	-	TRBJ2-1	CASRLAGGPYNEQFF	TGTGCCAGCAGATTAGCGGGGGGGCCCTACAATGAGCAGTTCTTC
TRBV19	-	-	TRBJ1-1	CASSIGAGLNTEAFF	TGTGCCAGTAGTATCGGCGCAGGGCTGAACACTGAAGCTTTCTTT
TRBV27	-	-	TRBJ2-3	CASSLGHISTDTQYF	TGTGCCAGCAGTCTGGGACACATAAGCACAGATACGCAGTATTTT
TRBV5-1	-	-	TRBJ1-2	CASSVGTNYGYTF	TGCGCCAGCAGCGTCGGGACTAACTATGGCTACACCTTC
TRBV19	TRBD1	-	TRBJ1-1	CASSLNRGGAFF	TGTGCCAGTAGTCTCAACAGGGGGGGAGCTTTCTTT
TRBV19	-	-	TRBJ1-5	CASSVNSNQPQHF	TGTGCCAGTAGTGTTAATAGCAATCAGCCCCAGCATTTT
TRBV5-1	TRBD1	-	TRBJ1-6	CASSLGGPDRVYLPLSPLHF	TGCGCCAGCAGCTTGGGAGGGCCCGACAGGGTATATCTACCGCTTTCACCCCTCCACTTT
TRBV19	-	-	TRBJ1-4	CASSITGHTNEKLFF	TGTGCCAGTAGTATCACAGGGCATACTAATGAAAAACTGTTTTTT